The rows below give T cell receptor beta chains drawn from one sample of a study of Ad26.COV2.S vaccination and SARS-CoV-2 variants. Only in-frame clones appear in the TCRdb table, and some are missing; sequencing was by immunoSEQ multiplex PCR. The sample has about 680,000 clones; around 92% are singletons. The starting material was peripheral blood, obtained in a trial of Ad26.COV2.S vaccine versus placebo. Source of these receptors: a person aged 18-65 years who received the Ad26.COV2.S COVID-19 vaccine or a placebo. Each CDR3 is given with its conserved first and last residue. Each record gives: V gene, D gene, clone size, J gene, CDR3 DNA, CDR3 protein. The D gene is left open where the match is weak. Where a row states a size, it is once, few, many or the class of an expanded clone; other rows omit it.

TRBV29-1	-	-	TRBJ2-3	TGCAGCGTTGCGCGAAGCACAGATACGCAGTATTTT	CSVARSTDTQYF
TRBV11-3	-	-	TRBJ2-1	TGTGCCAGCAGCTTAGGGACAGCCGATCCATACAATGAGCAGTTCTTC	CASSLGTADPYNEQFF
TRBV12-3/TRBV12-4	-	-	TRBJ1-3	TGTGCCAGCAGGGTCCCCGCCGGAAACACCATATATTTT	CASRVPAGNTIYF
TRBV2	-	-	TRBJ1-5	TGTGCCAGCAGTCTCCGGACCGTAGATTATAGCAATCAGCCCCAGCATTTT	CASSLRTVDYSNQPQHF
TRBV9	-	once	TRBJ1-1	TGTGCCAGCAGCGTAGCCCGAGACACTGAAGCTTTCTTT	CASSVARDTEAFF
TRBV6-6	-	-	TRBJ1-1	TGTGCCAGCACCGAACCGGAGAACACTGAAGCTTTCTTT	CASTEPENTEAFF
TRBV18	-	-	TRBJ1-1	TGTGCCAGCTCACCGAATCTCGGGGGTAACGGTGAAGCTTTCTTT	CASSPNLGGNGEAFF
TRBV7-2	-	-	TRBJ2-7	TGTGCCAGTACCGGTCCTAGATCAACCGAGCAGTACTTC	CASTGPRSTEQYF
TRBV2	TRBD2	once	TRBJ2-1	TGTGCCAGCAGGCCCCCGGGACTAGCGGGGGACAATGAGCAGTTCTTC	CASRPPGLAGDNEQFF
TRBV6-1	-	once	TRBJ2-1	TGTGCCAGCAGTGAAGCTGCGGGGATTCCTTACAATGAGCAGTTCTTC	CASSEAAGIPYNEQFF
TRBV10-3	TRBD2	-	TRBJ2-1	TGTGCCATCAGCGGGACTAGTAACGGCAATGAGCAGTTCTTC	CAISGTSNGNEQFF
TRBV15	-	-	TRBJ2-5	TGTGCCACCAGCAGAGATACTTCGGGGCAAGAGACCCAGTACTTC	CATSRDTSGQETQYF
TRBV27	TRBD1	-	TRBJ2-7	TGTGCCAGCAGTTATCTAGCCTCCCCAAGGACAGGTACCTACGAGCAGTACTTC	CASSYLASPRTGTYEQYF
TRBV3-1/TRBV3-2	-	-	TRBJ1-3	TGTGCCAGCAGCCCAGAAGGGTTAGGAAACACCATATATTTT	CASSPEGLGNTIYF
TRBV7-2	-	-	TRBJ2-3	TGTGCCAGCCTTAAACGCCGTGAGGATACGCAGTATTTT	CASLKRREDTQYF
TRBV10-3	TRBD2	-	TRBJ2-3	TGTGCCATCAGCCCCAATAGCGGGAGGAGGATAGATACGCAGTATTTT	CAISPNSGRRIDTQYF
TRBV29-1	-	-	TRBJ2-5	TGCAGCGTTAAATTAGCGTGGAGGGCGGAGACCCAGTACTTC	CSVKLAWRAETQYF
TRBV5-1	TRBD1	-	TRBJ1-1	TGCGCCAGCAGTCAATCAGGGGGGGACACTGAAGCTTTCTTT	CASSQSGGDTEAFF
TRBV18	TRBD1	-	TRBJ1-2	TGTGCCAGCTCGCCGGGACAGGGCCCTGGCTACACCTTC	CASSPGQGPGYTF
TRBV5-1	-	-	TRBJ2-7	TGCGCCAGCAGCTTGGGAAGTCTACGGGGGGAGCAGTACTTC	CASSLGSLRGEQYF
TRBV11-2	-	-	TRBJ1-3	TGTGCCAGCAGCTTAGATTGCAGATCCCCTGGAAACACCATATATTTT	CASSLDCRSPGNTIYF
TRBV11-2	TRBD1	-	TRBJ2-3	TGTGCCAACAGCACGCGGGGACAGGGGGGCACAGATACGCAGTATTTT	CANSTRGQGGTDTQYF
TRBV7-2	TRBD1	-	TRBJ1-6	TGTGCCAGCAGCTTAGTATGGGACAGCTATAATTCACCCCTCCACTTT	CASSLVWDSYNSPLHF
TRBV29-1	TRBD1	-	TRBJ1-1	TGCAGCGTTGAAGACCGGAGGGACAGTGAAGCTTTCTTT	CSVEDRRDSEAFF
TRBV11-2	-	-	TRBJ2-1	TGTGCCAGCAGCCCGGGCGGAGCGGATGAGCAGTTCTTC	CASSPGGADEQFF
TRBV19	-	-	TRBJ2-1	TGTGCCAGTAGCCTTAACAATGAGCAGTTCTTC	CASSLNNEQFF
TRBV19	-	-	TRBJ2-2	TGTGCCAGTACTGGGGTCAGCGCGAACACCGGGGAGCTGTTTTTT	CASTGVSANTGELFF
TRBV5-1	-	-	TRBJ1-1	TGCGCCAGCAGCTTCTCGGGAGCAGGGCTGAACACTGAAGCTTTCTTT	CASSFSGAGLNTEAFF
TRBV7-8	-	-	TRBJ1-4	TGTGCCAGCAGCTTAGGCCCCGGGGGCGCGACTAATGAAAAACTGTTTTTT	CASSLGPGGATNEKLFF
TRBV18	-	few	TRBJ2-7	TGTGCCAGCTCATCGGACGGGAGCCCTACCTACGAGCAGTACTTC	CASSSDGSPTYEQYF
TRBV11-2	-	-	TRBJ2-2	TGTGCCAGCAGCTTGGGCAGGCTCAACACCGGGGAGCTGTTTTTT	CASSLGRLNTGELFF
TRBV19	-	-	TRBJ2-4	TGTGCCAGTAGAGGGATGGCCAAAAACATTCAGTACTTC	CASRGMAKNIQYF
TRBV11-2	TRBD1	-	TRBJ2-7	TGTGCCAGCAGCTTAGTTTGGGACAGCTCCTACGAGCAGTACTTC	CASSLVWDSSYEQYF
TRBV7-2	-	-	TRBJ2-2	TGTGCCAGCAGCCCCACGGGACTCAGGAACACCGGGGAGCTGTTTTTT	CASSPTGLRNTGELFF
TRBV24-1	-	-	TRBJ2-5	TGTGCCACCAGTGATTCCGAACAGGGTGGCTTGGAGACCCAGTACTTC	CATSDSEQGGLETQYF
TRBV7-2	-	-	TRBJ1-4	TGTGCCAGCAGCCAACAGGCTGGGGGTGAAAAACTGTTTTTT	CASSQQAGGEKLFF
TRBV9	-	once	TRBJ2-7	TGTGCCAGCAGCGTAGAACCCGGCGGGACCGGATACGAGCAGTACTTC	CASSVEPGGTGYEQYF
TRBV7-8	-	-	TRBJ1-3	TGTGCCAGCAGCTTAGTCCACTCTGGAAACACCATATATTTT	CASSLVHSGNTIYF
TRBV12-3/TRBV12-4	TRBD1	-	TRBJ1-5	TGTGCCAGCAGTCGGGACAGAAATCAGCCCCAGCATTTT	CASSRDRNQPQHF
TRBV11-2	TRBD2	once	TRBJ2-5	TGTGCCAGCAGCTTAGGGCTAGCGGACCAAGAGACCCAGTACTTC	CASSLGLADQETQYF
TRBV9	TRBD2	-	TRBJ2-3	TGTGCCTCAGGGCGGGGGGGCACAGATACGCAGTATTTT	CASGRGGTDTQYF
TRBV7-8	-	-	TRBJ2-7	TGTGCCAGCAGCTTTTCGGTTAGTCCCTCCTACGAGCAGTACTTC	CASSFSVSPSYEQYF
TRBV7-9	TRBD2	-	TRBJ2-5	TGTGCCAGCAGCTTACCCTGGTATAGCGGGAGGTTACAAGAGACCCAGTACTTC	CASSLPWYSGRLQETQYF
TRBV14	-	-	TRBJ1-6	TGTGCCAGCAGCCAAGGAGGAGGACGGTTTAATTCACCCCTCCACTTT	CASSQGGGRFNSPLHF
TRBV14	-	-	TRBJ2-3	TGTGCCAGCAGCCAAGGCTTCGGTTTCCGCACAGATACGCAGTATTTT	CASSQGFGFRTDTQYF
TRBV19	-	-	TRBJ1-1	TGTGCCAGTAGTATGAACACTGAAGCTTTCTTT	CASSMNTEAFF
TRBV24-1	-	-	TRBJ1-1	TGTGCCACCAGTGATCCTCACAAGAGTGAAGCTTTCTTT	CATSDPHKSEAFF
TRBV6-2/TRBV6-3	-	-	TRBJ2-1	TGTGCCAGCAGTTTTTTTCGAAGCAATGAGCAGTTCTTC	CASSFFRSNEQFF